The 21 T cell receptor beta chains presented below share a single source sample, sequenced in a study. TCRdb used MiXCR to reprocess the RT-PCR reads, holding one entry per CDR3 protein. The table includes 550,000 to 750,000 distinct CDR3 sequences, 12% to 15% detected once. Sequenced: memory CD4+ T cells from blood. All receptors come from a female donor in good health, serving as a healthy control.

This clonotype was seen a single time. The chain carries TRBV5-1 and TRBJ2-2; D is ambiguous. Per germline, CDR1 SGHRS and CDR2 YFSETQ. Trimming removed 0 bases from V and 6 bases from J, with 12 bases in between. This CDR3 has 15 amino acids. CDR3 residues: CASSLVLFDPGELFF. CDR3 DNA sequence: TGCGCCAGCAGCTTGGTGCTGTTCGATCCCGGGGAGCTGTTTTTT.

This clonotype was seen a handful of times. The V gene is TRBV7-9, the J gene TRBJ2-3; D is uncertain. Looked up from germline, CDR1 is SEHNR and CDR2 is FQNEAQ (reference sequence). V gave up 4 bases and J gave up 1 base, with 15 bases separating them. This CDR3 has 16 residues. The CDR3 region has the DNA TGTGCCAGCAGCTCTCCTCGCGGCAGGCGCACAGATACGCAGTATTTT. Protein product: CASSSPRGRRTDTQYF.

This clonotype was counted only a few times. The chain carries TRBV7-2 and TRBJ1-2, with a weak D call TRBD1 (5 bases). The germline V gene has CDR1 SGHTA and CDR2 FQGNSA. V gave up 5 bases and J gave up 0 bases, with 10 bases separating them. The CDR3 has 14 amino acids. In DNA, the CDR3 is TGTGCCAGCAGCGCACAGGAGTCTAACTATGGCTACACCTTC. Amino acid sequence: CASSAQESNYGYTF.

The sample holds a few counts of this clonotype. The chain carries TRBV24-1 and TRBJ2-3; D is unclear. CDR3 length: 13 amino acids. V lost 5 bases to trimming and J lost 1 base, with 6 bases between them. Germline assignment: CDR1 KGHDR and CDR2 SFDVKD. CDR3 bases: TGTGCCACCAGTGTAACGCGCACAGATACGCAGTATTTT. Its protein product is CATSVTRTDTQYF.

The sample holds a few counts of this clonotype. V gene TRBV18 combines with J gene TRBJ2-3, with 8 positions matching TRBD2. The CDR3 is made up of 16 amino acids. Per germline, CDR1 KGHSH and CDR2 LQKENI. The ends lost 3 bases at V and 0 bases at J; junction bases unmatched: 5. The CDR3 is CASSPKAGASTDTQYF. CDR3 DNA sequence: TGTGCCAGCTCACCGAAAGCGGGGGCTAGCACAGATACGCAGTATTTT.

This clonotype was detected only a few times. The gene calls are TRBV9 and TRBJ2-1; 13 nucleotides agree with TRBD2. The CDR3 is 17 residues long. Trimming cost V 3 bases and J 2 bases; bases outside gene matches: 5. Germline V lookup: CDR1 SGDLS, CDR2 YYNGEE. CDR3 nucleotide sequence: TGTGCCAGCAGCGGGGGACTAGCGGGGCCCCCCTACAATGAGCAGTTCTTC. It is translated as CASSGGLAGPPYNEQFF.

The chain links TRBV12-5 to TRBJ2-3; possible D gene TRBD2, 5 bases. Per germline, CDR1 LGHNT and CDR2 FRNRAP. V shed 2 bases and J shed 2 bases, with 11 bases lying between them. This CDR3 is 15 amino acids long. The CDR3 sequence is CASGLFPADTDTQYF. The CDR3 DNA is TGTGCTAGTGGTTTGTTTCCAGCGGACACAGATACGCAGTATTTT.

V is TRBV20-1 and J is TRBJ2-3; tentatively, D is TRBD2 (6 bases). The CDR3 loop spans 11 amino acids. Trimming took 2 bases from V and 11 from J, leaving 11 bases between them. Germline CDR1 is DFQATT and CDR2 is SNEGSKA (reference sequence). The CDR3 region has the DNA TGCAGTGCTAGATTCAACGGGGGGCAGTATTTT. Translation gives CSARFNGGQYF.

This chain links TRBV18 with TRBJ2-1; 7 nucleotides align to TRBD2. This CDR3 is 15 amino acids long. J was trimmed by 5 bases and V by 2 bases; bases with no gene match: 6. Germline V gives CDR1 KGHSH, CDR2 LQKENI. The CDR3: CASSPDRGVNNEQFF. CDR3 in DNA: TGTGCCAGCTCACCAGACCGGGGGGTTAACAATGAGCAGTTCTTC.

This clonotype showed up just a few times. The J gene is TRBJ2-7, the V gene TRBV20-1, with 9 nucleotides matching TRBD2. This CDR3 spans 17 amino acids. The V segment lost 2 bases and the J segment 0 bases; nucleotides outside the gene matches: 11. Germline values: CDR1 DFQATT, CDR2 SNEGSKA (reference sequence). CDR3 in amino acids: CSARSRETSGSSYEQYF. As DNA, the CDR3 is TGCAGTGCTAGATCCAGGGAGACTAGCGGTAGCTCCTACGAGCAGTACTTC.

CDR3 residues: CASIGLFAGGWTGELFF. In DNA form, the CDR3 reads TGTGCCAGCATCGGCCTTTTTGCGGGAGGATGGACCGGGGAGCTGTTTTTT. The V gene is TRBV7-2, the J gene TRBJ2-2; TRBD2 matches at 8 bases. Germline lookup yields CDR1 SGHTA and CDR2 FQGNSA. This CDR3 is 17 amino acids long. The V gene end was trimmed by 7 bases and the J gene end by 5 bases; junction bases not matched to a gene: 15.

The chain employs TRBV10-3 and TRBJ2-1; 7 bases are shared with TRBD2. Trimming removed 5 bases from V and 0 bases from J; junction bases left unmatched: 1. From germline, CDR1 is ENHRY and CDR2 SYGVKD. The CDR3 totals 14 residues. The CDR3 region is CAISKRDSYNEQFF. Here the CDR3 DNA reads TGTGCCATCAGTAAGCGGGACTCCTACAATGAGCAGTTCTTC.

This clonotype was counted at least ten times. The chain combines TRBV29-1 with TRBJ2-7; D uncertain. CDR1 and CDR2 (germline): SQVTM, ANQGSEA. Trimming removed 6 bases at V and 6 bases at J, with 12 bases between. The CDR3 is made up of 11 amino acids. CDR3 region: CSVLSTREQYF. In nucleotides, the CDR3 is TGCAGCGTCCTCTCAACACGCGAGCAGTACTTC.

This chain links TRBV5-1 with TRBJ2-5; 14 bases line up with TRBD2. CDR1 is SGHRS and CDR2 is YFSETQ in the germline V gene. This CDR3 region has 17 residues. Unmatched junction bases numbered 6, after V lost 1 base and J lost 4 bases. CDR3 DNA sequence: TGCGCCAGCAGCTTGATGGGGACTAGCGGGAGAGGAGAGACCCAGTACTTC. It translates to CASSLMGTSGRGETQYF.

As regards this clonotype: Because it lacks the conserved phenylalanine or tryptophan at the end, this CDR3 is likely a read error. No DNA is shown, since the ends of the CDR3 on it are uncertain; the CDR3 is the one TCRdb lists. The genes are TRBV5-1 and TRBJ2-7; no check of the table's D call, TRBD1, against the DNA was made. The CDR3 length is 9 residues, termini included. CDR1 and CDR2 (germline): SGHRS, YFSETQ. CDR3 sequence reads: CASSSGLGT.

V usage is TRBV5-1 and J usage is TRBJ2-1; 7 positions match TRBD2. The junction had 10 bases not matched to a gene; V was cut back by 7 bases and J by 9 bases. The CDR3 consists of 13 residues. CDR1 is SGHRS and CDR2 is YFSETQ in the germline V gene. The CDR3 loop reads CASGRDYSAEQFF. CDR3 nucleotide sequence: TGCGCCAGCGGGAGGGACTATAGCGCTGAGCAGTTCTTC.

CDR3 nucleotides: TGTGCCAGCAGCCCGAACCGGGACGGACGAATGAACACTGAAGCTTTCTTT. Translated: CASSPNRDGRMNTEAFF. The chain employs TRBV4-2 and TRBJ1-1; TRBD1 might be the D (5 bases). The CDR3 sequence is 17 residues long. CDR1 and CDR2 (germline): LGHNA, YNFKEQ. V shed 4 bases and J shed 0 bases, with 18 bases lying between them.

Details on this clonotype: Since no conserved phenylalanine or tryptophan closes the CDR3, a read error is the likely cause. The V call is TRBV12-5, the J call TRBJ1-1; D uncertain. This CDR3 has 13 amino acids. Trimming took 2 bases from V and 1 from J, leaving 5 bases between them. Germline values: CDR1 LGHNT, CDR2 FRNRAP. This CDR3 reads CASGLWPNTEAFS. The DNA for the CDR3 is TGTGCTAGTGGTTTGTGGCCGAACACTGAAGCTTTCTCT.

This clonotype was seen many times. The rearrangement joins TRBV5-6 to TRBJ1-2; tentative D call: TRBD1 (5 bases). CDR1 is SGHDT and CDR2 is YYEEEE in the germline V gene. The CDR3 length is 14 residues. V lost 4 bases, J lost 8 bases, and 18 bases lay in between. The CDR3 region has the DNA TGTGCCAGCAGCCTCGCAAGCCGGGGGGACGGCTACACCTTC. Its translation is CASSLASRGDGYTF.

In its sample, this clonotype was seen many times. This chain uses TRBV7-2 with TRBJ2-7; perhaps D is TRBD1 or TRBD2 (5 bases each). The V and J ends lost 5 bases and 1 base respectively, with 15 bases between them. Germline CDR1 is SGHTA and CDR2 is FQGNSA. The CDR3 length is 15 residues. The CDR3 DNA follows: TGTGCCAGCAGCAGGGGACCCCTTTCGTCCTACGAGCAGTACTTC. It codes for CASSRGPLSSYEQYF.

In its sample, this clonotype was seen many times. The V and J genes are TRBV12-3 or TRBV12-4 and TRBJ1-1; D remains ambiguous. This CDR3 region has 13 residues. Trimming took 3 bases from V and 0 from J, leaving 5 bases between them. This CDR3 reads CASSFDMNTEAFF. For the CDR3, the DNA is TGTGCCAGCAGTTTCGACATGAACACTGAAGCTTTCTTT.